These 12 T cell receptor beta chains came from one sample sequenced in a study of technical replicates of blood from several donors. Clones were read by immunoSEQ multiplex PCR, and TCRdb kept only the in-frame ones, dropping some. Among roughly 80,000 clones listed, about 88% were seen once. Material: T cells isolated from PBMCs. Every receptor here comes from a human donor in good health.

The chain recombines TRBV5-6 with TRBJ1-2; 7 bases match TRBD1. Per germline, CDR1 SGHDT and CDR2 YYEEEE. V lost 4 bases, J lost 5 bases, and 2 bases stayed unmatched. The CDR3 sequence is 12 residues long. This CDR3 is CASSQGVYGYTF. The CDR3 DNA follows: TGTGCCAGCAGCCAGGGGGTTTATGGCTACACCTTC.

The V gene is TRBV7-2, the J gene TRBJ1-2; D is ambiguous. The V and J ends lost 3 bases and 4 bases respectively, with 6 bases between them. The germline V gene encodes CDR1 SGHTA and CDR2 FQGNSA. The CDR3 totals 12 residues. The DNA for the CDR3 is TGTGCCAGCAGCTTTAGCGCCTATGGCTACACCTTC. Its protein product is CASSFSAYGYTF.

The gene calls are TRBV7-9 and TRBJ1-6, with a weak D call TRBD1 (5 bases). Germline V CDR1 and CDR2: SEHNR, FQNEAQ (reference sequence). The CDR3 totals 14 residues. The germline V and J ends were trimmed by 5 bases and 10 bases, with 15 bases remaining between them. This chain's CDR3 is CASSKGGQPSPLHF. The CDR3 bases are TGTGCCAGCAGCAAAGGCGGACAACCGTCACCCCTCCACTTT. Supplemented by reference TRBV7-9 and TRBJ1-6, the full variable domain reads DTGVSQNPRHKITKRGQNVTFRCDPISEHNRLYWYRQTLGQGPEFLTYFQNEAQLEKSRLLSDRFSAERPKGSFSTLEIQRTEQGDSAMYLCASSKGGQPSPLHFGNGTRLTVT.

As for this clone: The sample carries other DNA sequences with the same CDR3. The V and J genes are TRBV4-3 and TRBJ1-5; no definite D call. The CDR3 consists of 13 residues. V lost 1 base and J lost 2, with 3 bases in between. CDR1 LGHNA and CDR2 YSLEER come from the germline V gene. The CDR3 DNA is TGCGCCAGCAGCCAAGGCGGCAATCAGCCCCAGCATTTT. This sequence encodes CASSQGGNQPQHF.

V and J are TRBV28 and TRBJ2-4; D is perhaps TRBD1 (5 bases). The CDR3 has 13 residues. V was clipped by 3 bases and J by 11 bases, with 14 bases between them. Germline CDR1 is MDHEN and CDR2 is SYDVKM. The CDR3 sequence is CASSFLGEVVQYF. CDR3 sequence (DNA): TGTGCCAGCAGTTTTTTAGGGGAAGTAGTTCAGTACTTC.

The rearrangement links TRBV28 to TRBJ2-7, with 10 nucleotides matching TRBD1. The J segment lost 3 bases and the V segment lost 6 bases, leaving 5 bases of the junction unmatched. CDR3 length: 14 residues. Germline V lookup: CDR1 MDHEN, CDR2 SYDVKM. CDR3 sequence: CASRGTGEGYEQYF. In nucleotides, the CDR3 is TGTGCCAGCAGGGGGACAGGGGAGGGCTACGAGCAGTACTTC. The whole variable domain, remainder taken from reference TRBV28 and TRBJ2-7, is DVKVTQSSRYLVKRTGEKVFLECVQDMDHENMFWYRQDPGLGLRLIYFSYDVKMKEKGDIPEGYSVSREKKERFSLILESASTNQTSMYLCASRGTGEGYEQYFGPGTRLTVT.

The rearrangement uses TRBV6-6 and TRBJ1-2; 8 positions match TRBD1. Germline assignment: CDR1 MNHNY and CDR2 SVGAGI (reference sequence). V lost 6 bases and J lost 4; bases outside the gene matches: 10. There are 15 residues in the CDR3. The CDR3 loop reads CASRIPGGASYGYTF. DNA for the CDR3: TGTGCCAGCAGAATCCCAGGGGGCGCTAGCTATGGCTACACCTTC.

The V gene is TRBV5-1, the J gene TRBJ1-1, with D perhaps TRBD1 (5 bases). V was trimmed by 5 bases and J by 4 bases, leaving 15 bases between them. CDR1 and CDR2 (germline): SGHRS, YFSETQ. The CDR3 has 14 residues. The CDR3 loop reads CASSGSGTSTEAFF. CDR3 in DNA: TGCGCCAGCAGTGGGTCGGGGACTTCCACTGAAGCTTTCTTT. Drawing the rest from reference TRBV5-1 and TRBJ1-1, the complete variable domain is KAGVTQTPRYLIKTRGQQVTLSCSPISGHRSVSWYQQTPGQGLQFLFEYFSETQRNKGNFPGRFSGRQFSNSRSEMNVSTLELGDSALYLCASSGSGTSTEAFFGQGTRLTVV.

The chain combines TRBV5-6 with TRBJ1-5, with TRBD1 as a possible D gene (5 bases). The V gene's germline CDR1 is SGHDT and CDR2 YYEEEE. The CDR3 spans 18 residues. V lost 2 bases and J lost 2, with 20 bases in between. The DNA of the CDR3 is TGTGCCAGCAGCTTAGGTCCAGGGTTAGCCACGGGCAATCAGCCCCAGCATTTT. Protein sequence: CASSLGPGLATGNQPQHF.

A few counts support this clone. V gene TRBV7-6 combines with J gene TRBJ2-2; TRBD1 matches at 7 bases. CDR3 length equals 15 residues. The V and J ends lost 8 bases and 7 bases, in that order; junction bases with no gene match: 13. Germline V gives CDR1 SGHVS, CDR2 FNYEAQ. CDR3 DNA: TGTGCCAGCTCCACTGGGGCAGGGGGAAGCGGGGAGCTGTTTTTT. The encoded protein is CASSTGAGGSGELFF.

This sequence joins TRBV28 and TRBJ1-4, with D maybe TRBD1 (5 bases). This CDR3 region has 13 residues. V was pared by 2 bases and J by 7 bases, with 8 bases between. Germline V CDR1 and CDR2: MDHEN, SYDVKM. The CDR3 protein is CASSLVGGEKLFF. In DNA form, the CDR3 reads TGTGCCAGCAGTTTAGTCGGGGGTGAAAAACTGTTTTTT.

The J gene is TRBJ2-3, the V gene TRBV19, with D tentatively TRBD2 (6 bases). CDR1 LNHDA and CDR2 SQIVND come from the germline V gene (reference sequence). CDR3 length equals 17 residues. The germline V and J ends were trimmed by 5 bases and 4 bases, with 22 bases remaining between them. CDR3 nucleotides: TGTGCCAGTAGTCCCCGATGGAGGGATCGGGATGCAGATACGCAGTATTTT. Protein: CASSPRWRDRDADTQYF.